One and the same sample provided the 19 T cell receptor beta chains below, sequenced in a study of CD8 T cells in ankylosing spondylitis. Study results and limitations: Seemingly characteristic of ankylosing spondylitis blood was a TCR beta motif consisting of about 8 highly homologous variants.

Their cognate antigens are unknown. TCRdb reanalysed the 5' RACE reads using MiXCR and keeps one entry per CDR3 protein. The sample shows about 750,000 distinct CDR3 sequences, around 20% of them seen only once. Sequencing was carried out using blood, either unsorted or a sorted T cell fraction (not recorded which). Receptor source: a male donor with ankylosing spondylitis.

The CDR3: CSVPGGGEAFF. The DNA of the CDR3 is TGCAGCGTCCCAGGGGGGGGTGAAGCTTTCTTT. This chain links TRBV29-1 with TRBJ1-1, with 7 nucleotides matching TRBD1. CDR1 and CDR2 from the germline V gene are SQVTM and ANQGSEA. The trim removed 6 bases at V and 7 bases at J, leaving 5 bases unmatched. The CDR3 is 11 amino acids.

The rearrangement links TRBV6-1 to TRBJ1-2; maybe TRBD1 (6 bases). The CDR3 covers 16 residues. V was clipped by 6 bases and J by 1 base, with 18 bases between them. From germline, CDR1 is MNHNS and CDR2 SASEGT. CDR3 residues: CASRQGGTVINYGYTF. The CDR3 DNA sequence: TGTGCCAGCAGGCAAGGGGGGACGGTGATTAACTATGGCTACACCTTC.

The table lists this clonotype with a few counts. The gene calls are TRBV5-1 and TRBJ2-1; the D gene is possibly TRBD1 (6 bases). The CDR3 runs 16 residues. Per the germline V gene, CDR1 is SGHRS and CDR2 is YFSETQ. V was shortened by 7 bases and J by 5 bases, with 22 bases between the two germline ends. The CDR3 loop is CASQFATIRTDNEQFF. CDR3 in DNA: TGCGCCAGCCAGTTTGCGACTATCAGGACAGACAATGAGCAGTTCTTC.

V usage is TRBV6-2 or TRBV6-3 and J usage is TRBJ2-7; D may be TRBD2 (5 bases). V lost 8 bases, J lost 2 bases, and 13 bases lay in between. CDR3 length equals 13 residues. Germline V gene data show CDR1 as MNHEY and CDR2 as SVGEGT. The CDR3 bases are TGTGCCAGCCCTCGAGGGTTGGCCTACGAGCAGTACTTC. It is translated as CASPRGLAYEQYF.

The chain is built from TRBV30 and TRBJ1-5; D gene uncertain. V lost 1 base and J lost 5, with 9 bases in between. The CDR3 extends over 13 amino acids. Germline V lookup: CDR1 GTSNPN, CDR2 SVGIG (reference sequence). The DNA for the CDR3 is TGTGCCTGGAGTGCGGGGAAGGATCAGCCCCAGCATTTT. It specifies CAWSAGKDQPQHF.

The chain employs TRBV30 and TRBJ1-1, with D possibly being TRBD1 (6 bases). Trimming shortened V by 5 bases and J by 1 base, and 11 bases separated the two germline ends. Germline V gene lookup returns CDR1 GTSNPN and CDR2 SVGIG (reference sequence). CDR3 size: 13 residues. CDR3 region: CAWGEQGNTEAFF. The CDR3 DNA reads TGTGCCTGGGGGGAACAGGGGAACACTGAAGCTTTCTTT.

This clonotype was seen a few times. The chain employs TRBV7-9 and TRBJ2-5, with D maybe TRBD1 (6 bases). V was pared by 4 bases and J by 3 bases, with 15 bases between. The germline V gene encodes CDR1 SEHNR and CDR2 FQNEAQ (reference sequence). The CDR3 covers 15 residues. CDR3 amino acids: CASSSIQGREETQYF. CDR3 DNA sequence: TGTGCCAGCAGCTCTATCCAGGGGCGGGAAGAGACCCAGTACTTC.

Only a few counts were recorded for this clonotype. The chain is built from TRBV7-6 and TRBJ1-3; possibly TRBD1 for D (5 bases). CDR3 size: 15 residues. Trimming left V 5 bases short and J 0 bases short, with 11 bases between. The germline gives CDR1 SGHVS, CDR2 FNYEAQ. CDR3 protein: CASSLGTDSGNTIYF. The DNA for the CDR3 is TGTGCCAGCAGCCTCGGGACGGACTCTGGAAACACCATATATTTT. Variable domain in full (rest from reference TRBV7-6 and TRBJ1-3): GAGVSQSPRYKVTKRGQDVALRCDPISGHVSLYWYRQALGQGPEFLTYFNYEAQQDKSGLPNDRFSAERPEGSISTLTIQRTEQRDSAMYRCASSLGTDSGNTIYFGEGSWLTVV.

This clonotype turned up a few times. V usage is TRBV4-1 and J usage is TRBJ2-2; D possibly corresponds to TRBD1 (6 bases). V lost 6 bases and J 7 bases, leaving 21 bases between the germline ends. Per the germline V gene, CDR1 is MGHRA and CDR2 is YSYEKL. CDR3 length: 16 amino acids. Written as DNA, the CDR3 is TGCGCCAGCAGTCCCCGGGACATGGGAAGGGTCGGGGAGCTGTTTTTT. This gives the protein CASSPRDMGRVGELFF.

V usage is TRBV6-2 or TRBV6-3 and J usage is TRBJ2-2; no definite D call. This CDR3 has 13 amino acids. The V end lost 6 bases, the J end lost 6 bases, and 11 bases lay between the germline ends. The V gene's germline CDR1 is MNHEY and CDR2 SVGEGT. The CDR3 region has the DNA TGTGCCAGCAGGCGAGCCCTCGCCGGGGAGCTGTTTTTT. It translates to CASRRALAGELFF.

The chain has TRBV7-9 and TRBJ1-1, with TRBD1 identical over 8 bases. The CDR3 has 15 amino acids. V was pared by 1 base and J by 11 bases, with 12 bases of the junction left unmatched. In germline, CDR1 is SEHNR, CDR2 FQNEAQ (reference sequence). The CDR3 DNA reads TGTGCCAGCAGCTTAGGTGGACAGGGACCCCTTGGGGCTTTCTTT. Translation: CASSLGGQGPLGAFF.

Only a few counts were recorded for this clonotype. V gene TRBV20-1 combines with J gene TRBJ2-7; the match to TRBD1 covers 11 bases. CDR3 length: 13 residues. Unmatched junction bases numbered 1, after V lost 4 bases and J lost 2 bases. Germline V gene data show CDR1 as DFQATT and CDR2 as SNEGSKA (reference sequence). CDR3: CSATGQGAYEQYF. Written as DNA, the CDR3 is TGCAGTGCTACGGGACAGGGGGCCTACGAGCAGTACTTC.

The chain couples TRBV6-5 to TRBJ2-5, with a tentative D call TRBD1 (6 bases). Germline assignment: CDR1 MNHEY and CDR2 SVGAGI. The CDR3 length is 14 residues. Deletions cut 0 bases from V and 9 bases from J, with 14 bases between. The CDR3 bases are TGTGCCAGCAGTTACTCTGGAAGACACAGGGCCCAGTACTTC. It is translated as CASSYSGRHRAQYF.

The table lists this clonotype with many counts. The rearrangement links TRBV7-8 to TRBJ1-1, with no clear D. CDR1 SGHVS and CDR2 FQNEAQ come from the germline V gene. This CDR3 is built from 15 residues. V lost 7 bases and J 0 bases, leaving 15 bases between the germline ends. The CDR3 loop reads CASTEGGRMNTEAFF. CDR3 in DNA: TGTGCCAGCACCGAGGGAGGGCGAATGAACACTGAAGCTTTCTTT.

The chain joins TRBV6-5 to TRBJ2-1; TRBD2 is a possible D gene (5 bases). In germline, CDR1 is MNHEY, CDR2 SVGAGI. This CDR3 contains 16 residues. V was clipped by 0 bases and J by 7 bases, with 16 bases between them. DNA of the CDR3: TGTGCCAGCAGTTACTCGAACCCCGGACTGAGTAATGAGCAGTTCTTC. This gives the protein CASSYSNPGLSNEQFF.

This clonotype came up a few times. The V call is TRBV7-9, the J call TRBJ2-3, with D possibly being TRBD1 (7 bases). V was pared by 1 base and J by 6 bases, with 14 bases between. Looked up from germline, CDR1 is SEHNR and CDR2 is FQNEAQ (reference sequence). The CDR3 has 15 amino acids. The CDR3 spells CASSLGQGGSDTQYF. CDR3 sequence (DNA): TGTGCCAGCAGCTTAGGACAGGGAGGTTCGGATACGCAGTATTTT.

The chain recombines TRBV28 with TRBJ2-4; the match to TRBD1 covers 10 bases. CDR3 length equals 18 residues. The trim removed 5 bases at V and 0 bases at J, leaving 10 bases unmatched. In germline, CDR1 is MDHEN, CDR2 SYDVKM. The CDR3 region is CASSAAGTGALAKNIQYF. The CDR3 bases are TGTGCCAGCAGTGCCGCCGGGACAGGGGCTCTAGCCAAAAACATTCAGTACTTC. The full variable domain, with the rest looked up from reference TRBV28 and TRBJ2-4, is DVKVTQSSRYLVKRTGEKVFLECVQDMDHENMFWYRQDPGLGLRLIYFSYDVKMKEKGDIPEGYSVSREKKERFSLILESASTNQTSMYLCASSAAGTGALAKNIQYFGAGTRLSVL.

The chain combines TRBV4-3 with TRBJ2-3, with D possibly TRBD1 on 5 matching bases. CDR1 is LGHNA and CDR2 is YSLEER in the germline V gene. The CDR3 runs to 15 residues. The germline V and J ends were trimmed by 0 bases and 2 bases, with 9 bases remaining between them. In DNA form, the CDR3 reads TGCGCCAGCAGCCAAGATTCAGGGAACACAGATACGCAGTATTTT. Amino acid sequence: CASSQDSGNTDTQYF.

V and J are TRBV7-3 and TRBJ1-5; D remains unclear. The CDR3 spans 13 residues. Trimming took off 5 bases at V and 6 bases at J, with 11 bases between the two ends. Germline assignment: CDR1 SGHTA and CDR2 FQGTGA. The CDR3 here is CASSPSWGQPQHF. CDR3 bases: TGTGCCAGCAGCCCGTCGTGGGGTCAGCCCCAGCATTTT.